These 21 T cell receptor beta chains were all obtained from the same sample, sequenced in a study of pediatric ulcerative colitis. The method was immunoSEQ multiplex PCR; TCRdb's version includes in-frame clones alone and lacks a portion of them. The sample lists tens of thousands of clones, about 90% occurring once. The material sequenced was blood. The receptor set was obtained from a boy aged 10-17 years who was a control in a study of pediatric ulcerative colitis.

J is TRBJ2-1 and V is TRBV6-8; 8 positions agree with TRBD1. Germline assignment: CDR1 MNHGY and CDR2 SAAAGT. The CDR3 has 15 residues. With V trimmed by 0 bases and J by 5 bases, 3 bases remained unmatched. CDR3 nucleotide sequence: TGTGCCAGCAGTTACTCGGGACAGGATAACAATGAGCAGTTCTTC. Protein sequence: CASSYSGQDNNEQFF.

The CDR3 loop reads CASSPKKGMNQPQHF. The CDR3 coding sequence is TGTGCCAGCAGTCCCAAAAAGGGAATGAATCAGCCCCAGCATTTT. The V and J genes are TRBV25-1 and TRBJ1-5; no clear D gene. This CDR3 region has 15 residues. V was shortened by 5 bases and J by 4 bases, with 15 bases between the two germline ends. The germline gives CDR1 MGHDK, CDR2 SYGVNS. The whole variable domain, remainder taken from reference TRBV25-1 and TRBJ1-5, is EADIYQTPRYLVIGTGKKITLECSQTMGHDKMYWYQQDPGMELHLIHYSYGVNSTEKGDLSSESTVSRIRTEHFPLTLESARPSHTSQYLCASSPKKGMNQPQHFGDGTRLSIL.

The chain carries TRBV27 and TRBJ1-1; D is uncertain. V shed 2 bases and J shed 3 bases, with 7 bases lying between them. This CDR3 has 13 amino acids. CDR1 is MNHEY and CDR2 is SMNVEV in the germline V gene (reference sequence). CDR3 bases: TGTGCCAGCAGTTTAGCCTGGGACACTGAAGCTTTCTTT. Amino acid sequence: CASSLAWDTEAFF.

V is TRBV7-2 and J is TRBJ1-4; D perhaps matches TRBD1 (5 bases). The V end was cut by 6 bases, the J end by 0 bases, with 17 bases between. This CDR3 is built from 17 residues. Per the germline V gene, CDR1 is SGHTA and CDR2 is FQGNSA. The DNA for the CDR3 is TGTGCCAGCAGTACAGGTTGGGACCTTTCAACTAATGAAAAACTGTTTTTT. Residues: CASSTGWDLSTNEKLFF.

The chain joins TRBV30 to TRBJ1-3, with no clear D. The CDR3 covers 12 residues. Trimming pared 6 bases from V and 4 bases from J, leaving 10 bases between. Looked up from germline, CDR1 is GTSNPN and CDR2 is SVGIG (reference sequence). The CDR3: CACHRGGNTIYF. DNA for the CDR3: TGTGCCTGCCACCGAGGGGGAAACACCATATATTTT. The whole variable domain, remainder taken from reference TRBV30 and TRBJ1-3, is SQTIHQWPATLVQPVGSPLSLECTVEGTSNPNLYWYRQAAGRGLQLLFYSVGIGQISSEVPQNLSASRPQDRQFILSSKKLLLSDSGFYLCACHRGGNTIYFGEGSWLTVV.

The table lists this clone with a count of one. The J gene is TRBJ2-2, the V gene TRBV29-1; 10 bases agree with TRBD2. The ends lost 2 bases at V and 5 bases at J; junction bases unmatched: 5. CDR3 length: 15 residues. Germline-derived CDR1 and CDR2 are SQVTM and ANQGSEA. DNA of the CDR3: TGCAGCGTTGAAAGCGGGAGGGCCGGGACCGGGGAGCTGTTTTTT. This translates into CSVESGRAGTGELFF.

The CDR3 spells CAWRGSGQIYEQYF. DNA of the CDR3: TGTGCCTGGAGAGGTTCGGGACAAATCTACGAGCAGTACTTC. V gene TRBV30 combines with J gene TRBJ2-7; TRBD1 is a possible D gene (6 bases). Germline CDR1 reads GTSNPN; CDR2 reads SVGIG (reference sequence). Trimming stripped 3 bases from V and 3 bases from J, with 15 bases between. CDR3 length equals 14 residues.

The count of this clone is one. The V call is TRBV4-3, the J call TRBJ2-7; 7 bases are shared with TRBD1. Per germline, CDR1 LGHNA and CDR2 YSLEER. The CDR3 totals 15 residues. The trim removed 1 base at V and 1 base at J, leaving 4 bases unmatched. This chain's CDR3 is CASSQGQGESYEQYF. In DNA form, the CDR3 reads TGCGCCAGCAGCCAAGGACAGGGTGAGTCCTACGAGCAGTACTTC.

Here the CDR3 DNA reads TGCAGCGTTCCAAGAGTCAATGGCTACACCTTC. This translates into CSVPRVNGYTF. The V and J genes are TRBV29-1 and TRBJ1-2; no definite D call. The V and J ends lost 5 bases and 6 bases respectively, with 10 bases between them. There are 11 residues in the CDR3. Germline CDR1 reads SQVTM; CDR2 reads ANQGSEA.

This rearrangement joins TRBV6-4 to TRBJ2-2; D might be TRBD1 (6 bases). The germline CDR1 and CDR2 sequences are MRHNA and SNTAGT. Trimming cost V 5 bases and J 7 bases, with 14 bases left between them. The CDR3 has 14 amino acids. The CDR3 loop reads CASSNTGIDGELFF. CDR3 sequence (DNA): TGTGCCAGCAGTAATACAGGGATAGACGGGGAGCTGTTTTTT.

The chain's CDR3 is CASSLSGQYNEQFF. The CDR3 DNA is TGTGCCAGCAGTTTATCCGGACAGTACAATGAGCAGTTCTTC. This rearrangement joins TRBV27 to TRBJ2-1, with a tentative D call TRBD1 (6 bases). Between the trimmed V and J ends, which lost 0 bases and 4 bases, there was a span of 7 bases. Germline-derived CDR1 and CDR2 are MNHEY and SMNVEV (reference sequence). The CDR3 is made up of 14 amino acids.

The rearrangement uses TRBV7-3 and TRBJ1-2, with D possibly matching TRBD1 (6 bases). The CDR3 length is 14 residues. Trimming cost V 5 bases and J 2 bases, with 12 bases left between them. Germline V gives CDR1 SGHTA, CDR2 FQGTGA. The CDR3 region has the DNA TGTGCCAGCAGCCCCGCTGGACAGAACTATGGCTACACCTTC. Its protein is CASSPAGQNYGYTF.

The chain recombines TRBV9 with TRBJ1-1; 7 nucleotides match TRBD1. The germline V gene has CDR1 SGDLS and CDR2 YYNGEE. J was trimmed by 5 bases and V by 2 bases; bases with no gene match: 9. The length of the CDR3 is 15 residues. In nucleotides, the CDR3 is TGTGCCAGCAGCGTCGCGAGGGGGCCGGGAACTGAAGCTTTCTTT. The encoded protein is CASSVARGPGTEAFF.

The rearrangement joins TRBV5-1 to TRBJ2-3, with D possibly being TRBD1 (5 bases). Germline loops: CDR1 SGHRS, CDR2 YFSETQ. V dropped 6 bases and J dropped 1 base, with 15 bases sitting between them. The CDR3 length is 15 residues. CDR3 residues: CASIQDIVGTDTQYF. The DNA for the CDR3 is TGCGCCAGCATACAGGACATCGTGGGCACAGATACGCAGTATTTT.

The rearrangement uses TRBV25-1 and TRBJ1-2; D not certain. CDR1 MGHDK and CDR2 SYGVNS come from the germline V gene. Trimming pared 2 bases from V and 6 bases from J, leaving 16 bases between. The CDR3 is made up of 15 amino acids. This CDR3 reads CASSEGGRARDGYTF. CDR3 nucleotides: TGTGCCAGCAGTGAAGGTGGTCGCGCACGGGATGGCTACACCTTC.

V gene TRBV30 combines with J gene TRBJ2-6; D unclear. Per germline, CDR1 GTSNPN and CDR2 SVGIG (reference sequence). This CDR3 region has 14 residues. V lost 0 bases to trimming and J lost 1 base, with 4 bases between them. The CDR3 DNA sequence: TGTGCCTGGAGTGTACGATCTGGGGCCAACGTCCTGACTTTC. This sequence encodes CAWSVRSGANVLTF.

V is TRBV19 and J is TRBJ1-3, with D tentatively TRBD1 (6 bases). Per the germline V gene, CDR1 is LNHDA and CDR2 is SQIVND (reference sequence). V lost 6 bases and J 5 bases, leaving 11 bases between the germline ends. The CDR3 contains 13 residues. The CDR3 coding sequence is TGTGCCAGTAGCCCCTGGGGGCGAAACACCATATATTTT. Translating it yields CASSPWGRNTIYF.

This clone has a handful of counts. The chain uses TRBV2 and TRBJ1-5; 8 bases match TRBD1. Germline values: CDR1 SNHLY, CDR2 FYNNEI. The length of the CDR3 is 15 residues. V dropped 6 bases and J dropped 5; count of bases not matched to a gene: 9. The CDR3 protein is CASSGGQGWDQPQHF. Written as DNA, the CDR3 is TGTGCCAGCAGCGGAGGACAGGGCTGGGATCAGCCCCAGCATTTT.

This clone was observed a single time. The rearrangement joins TRBV2 to TRBJ1-1; TRBD1 agrees at 8 bases. Trimming at V came to 4 bases and at J to 6 bases, leaving 7 bases not matched to a gene. Germline-derived CDR1 and CDR2 are SNHLY and FYNNEI. This CDR3 contains 14 residues. CDR3 DNA: TGTGCCAGCAGTGCCATCCGGGACAGGCCTGAAGCTTTCTTT. It translates to CASSAIRDRPEAFF.

This clone was counted between two and nine times. This sample includes further DNA sequences coding for the same CDR3. The genes are TRBV9 and TRBJ1-3; D is undetermined. Per the germline V gene, CDR1 is SGDLS and CDR2 is YYNGEE. CDR3 length: 14 amino acids. The V end was cut by 0 bases, the J end by 1 base, with 5 bases between. CDR3 coding DNA: TGTGCCAGCAGCGTAGACAGTTCTGGAAACACCATATATTTT. It translates to CASSVDSSGNTIYF.

The chain combines TRBV28 with TRBJ1-1, with D perhaps TRBD1 (5 bases). CDR1 is MDHEN and CDR2 is SYDVKM in the germline V gene. CDR3 length: 12 residues. The V end lost 3 bases, the J end lost 6 bases, and 8 bases lay between the germline ends. The CDR3 reads CASSFSGPEAFF. The CDR3, as DNA: TGTGCCAGCAGTTTTTCAGGGCCTGAAGCTTTCTTT.